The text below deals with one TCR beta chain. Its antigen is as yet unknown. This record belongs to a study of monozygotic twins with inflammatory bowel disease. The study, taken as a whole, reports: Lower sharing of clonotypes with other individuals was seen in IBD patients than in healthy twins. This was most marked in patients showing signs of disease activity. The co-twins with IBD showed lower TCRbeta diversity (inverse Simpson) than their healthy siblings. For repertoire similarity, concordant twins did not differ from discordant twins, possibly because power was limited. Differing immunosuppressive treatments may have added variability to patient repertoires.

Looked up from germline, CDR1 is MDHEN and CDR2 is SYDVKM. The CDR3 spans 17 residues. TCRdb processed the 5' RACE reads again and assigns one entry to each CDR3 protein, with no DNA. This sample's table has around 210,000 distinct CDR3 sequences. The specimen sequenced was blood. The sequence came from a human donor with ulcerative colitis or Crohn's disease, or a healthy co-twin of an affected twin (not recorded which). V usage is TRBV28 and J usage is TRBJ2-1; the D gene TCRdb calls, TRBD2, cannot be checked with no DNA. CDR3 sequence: CASSPHPREALYNEQFF.